This T cell receptor beta chain was identified during a study of T-cell reconstitution after alpha-beta-depleted transplantation in children. This clonotype was counted a few times. Unique molecular identifiers tagged the TCRbeta library. From the PCR reads, TCRdb called clonotypes with MiXCR, one entry per CDR3 protein. The sample lists around 400,000 distinct CDR3 sequences, roughly 11% occurring once. CDR1 and CDR2 from the germline V gene are DFQATT and SNEGSKA (reference sequence). Trimming shortened V by 4 bases and J by 0 bases, and 13 bases separated the two germline ends. This CDR3 spans 15 amino acids.

This specimen was PBMCs from the stem cell graft donor, taken from the stem cell graft. The source of this sequence is a human donor who donated a stem cell graft to a child with acute myeloid leukemia. The V call is TRBV20-1, the J call TRBJ2-1; D is perhaps TRBD2 (6 bases). The CDR3 sequence: CSATLAASSYNEQFF. DNA of the CDR3: TGCAGTGCTACCTTAGCGGCGAGCTCCTACAATGAGCAGTTCTTC.